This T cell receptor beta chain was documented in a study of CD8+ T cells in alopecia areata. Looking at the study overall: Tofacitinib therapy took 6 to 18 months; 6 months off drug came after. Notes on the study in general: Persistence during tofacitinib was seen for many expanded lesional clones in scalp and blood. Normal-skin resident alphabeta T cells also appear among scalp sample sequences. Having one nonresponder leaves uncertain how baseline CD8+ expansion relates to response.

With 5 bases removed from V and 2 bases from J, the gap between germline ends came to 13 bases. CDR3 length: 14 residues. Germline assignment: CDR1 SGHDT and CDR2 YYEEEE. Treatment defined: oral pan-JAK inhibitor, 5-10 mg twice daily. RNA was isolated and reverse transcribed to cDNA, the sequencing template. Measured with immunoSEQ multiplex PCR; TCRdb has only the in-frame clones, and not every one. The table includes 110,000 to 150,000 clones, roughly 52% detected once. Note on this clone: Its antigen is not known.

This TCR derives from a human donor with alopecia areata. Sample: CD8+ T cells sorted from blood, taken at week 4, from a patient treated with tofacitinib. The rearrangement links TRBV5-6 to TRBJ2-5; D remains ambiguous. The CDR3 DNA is TGTGCCAGCAGTCAAGGACCGATACAAGAGACCCAGTACTTC. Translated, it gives CASSQGPIQETQYF.